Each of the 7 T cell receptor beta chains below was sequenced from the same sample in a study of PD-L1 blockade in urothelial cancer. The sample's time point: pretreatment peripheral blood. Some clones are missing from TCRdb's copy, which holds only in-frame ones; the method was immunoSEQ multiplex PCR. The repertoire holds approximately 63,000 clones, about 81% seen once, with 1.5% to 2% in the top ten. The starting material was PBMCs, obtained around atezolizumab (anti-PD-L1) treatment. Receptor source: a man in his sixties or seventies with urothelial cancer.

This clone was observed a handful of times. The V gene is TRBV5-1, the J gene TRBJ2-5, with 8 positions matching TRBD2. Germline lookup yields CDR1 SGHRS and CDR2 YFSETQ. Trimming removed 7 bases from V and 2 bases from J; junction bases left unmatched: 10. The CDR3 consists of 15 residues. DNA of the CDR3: TGCGCCAGCGCAACCGGGACTAGGACACAAGAGACCCAGTACTTC. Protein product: CASATGTRTQETQYF.

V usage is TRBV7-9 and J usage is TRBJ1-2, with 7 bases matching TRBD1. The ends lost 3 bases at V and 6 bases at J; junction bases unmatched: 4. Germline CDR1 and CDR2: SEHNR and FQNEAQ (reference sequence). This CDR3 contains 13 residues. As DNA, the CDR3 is TGTGCCAGCAGCTTCGACAGGGAAAATGGCTACACCTTC. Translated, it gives CASSFDRENGYTF.

In DNA, the CDR3 is TGTGCCAGCAGTGGCGGAAGAGTTACCGGGGAGCTGTTTTTT. This codes for CASSGGRVTGELFF. This sequence joins TRBV6-1 and TRBJ2-2; D is ambiguous. The V end lost 4 bases, the J end lost 5 bases, and 11 bases lay between the germline ends. There are 14 residues in the CDR3. Germline V gene lookup returns CDR1 MNHNS and CDR2 SASEGT.

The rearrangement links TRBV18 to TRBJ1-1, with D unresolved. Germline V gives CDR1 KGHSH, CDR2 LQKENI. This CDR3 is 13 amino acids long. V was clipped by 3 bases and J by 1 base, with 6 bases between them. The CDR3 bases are TGTGCCAGCTCACCTCGGGAGAACACTGAAGCTTTCTTT. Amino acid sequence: CASSPRENTEAFF.

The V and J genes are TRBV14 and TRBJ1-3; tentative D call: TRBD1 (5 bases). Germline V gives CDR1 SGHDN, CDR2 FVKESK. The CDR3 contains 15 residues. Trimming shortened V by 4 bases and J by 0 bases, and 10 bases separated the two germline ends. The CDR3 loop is CASSRLTGSGNTIYF. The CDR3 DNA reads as TGTGCCAGCAGCCGCCTAACAGGCTCTGGAAACACCATATATTTT.

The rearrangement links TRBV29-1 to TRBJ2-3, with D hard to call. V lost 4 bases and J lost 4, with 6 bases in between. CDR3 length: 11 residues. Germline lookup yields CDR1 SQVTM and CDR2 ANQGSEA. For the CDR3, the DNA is TGCAGCGTTGGCGGTGCAGATACGCAGTATTTT. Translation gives CSVGGADTQYF.

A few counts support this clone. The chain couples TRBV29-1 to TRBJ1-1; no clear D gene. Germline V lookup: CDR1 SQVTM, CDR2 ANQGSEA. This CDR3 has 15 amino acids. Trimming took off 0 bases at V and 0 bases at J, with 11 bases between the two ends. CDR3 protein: CSVEDHRDMNTEAFF. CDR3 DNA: TGCAGCGTTGAAGATCATCGCGATATGAACACTGAAGCTTTCTTT.